Presented here are 29 T cell receptor beta chains from one specimen sequenced in a study of blood T cell repertoires in COVID-19 (dated by TCRdb to the early 2020s). Library preparation employed the immunoSEQ multiplex PCR assay. Imported from immuneACCESS, the table was reduced by TCRdb to in-frame sequences with V and J called. These copies leave out some clones; in studies compared against another copy, an unresolved V gene accounts for under half, and the cause of the remainder is not known. The sample data list about 58,000 clones, and 78% of these were observed just once. Nearly 5% of the sample goes to the ten largest clones. Input material: peripheral blood. All receptors come from a human donor in a cohort sampled during active COVID-19.

J is TRBJ1-5 and V is TRBV10-2, with D perhaps matching TRBD1 (6 bases). Trimming stripped 0 bases from V and 6 bases from J, with 9 bases between. CDR3 length: 14 residues. Germline assignment: CDR1 WSHSY and CDR2 SAAADI. CDR3 DNA: TGCGCCAGCAGTGAGTCGGGGGCGGGTCAGCCCCAGCATTTT. Its protein is CASSESGAGQPQHF.

This clone showed up just a few times. The V gene is TRBV30, the J gene TRBJ2-7; perhaps TRBD1 as D (6 bases). Germline CDR1 is GTSNPN and CDR2 is SVGIG (reference sequence). Deletions cut 1 base from V and 4 bases from J, with 8 bases between. The CDR3 is made up of 12 amino acids. This chain's CDR3 is CAWSGGGYEQYF. CDR3 nucleotides: TGTGCCTGGAGTGGAGGGGGATACGAGCAGTACTTC.

This chain joins TRBV18 and TRBJ1-1, with a tentative D call TRBD1 (5 bases). The CDR3 has 14 residues. V was pared by 1 base and J by 1 base, with 7 bases between. Looked up from germline, CDR1 is KGHSH and CDR2 is LQKENI. CDR3 sequence: CASSPQTGNTEAFF. The DNA for the CDR3 is TGTGCCAGCTCACCACAAACAGGGAACACTGAAGCTTTCTTT.

V and J are TRBV4-1 and TRBJ2-7, with TRBD1 matching over 7 bases. This CDR3 contains 18 residues. The junction had 15 bases not matched to a gene; V was cut back by 3 bases and J by 1 base. Germline CDR1 reads MGHRA; CDR2 reads YSYEKL. CDR3 protein: CASSHYLTNTGESYEQYF. The CDR3, as DNA: TGCGCCAGCAGCCACTACCTCACAAATACAGGGGAGTCCTACGAGCAGTACTTC.

This rearrangement joins TRBV7-9 to TRBJ1-2, with 7 bases lining up with TRBD1. The germline V gene encodes CDR1 SEHNR and CDR2 FQNEAQ (reference sequence). V was pared by 5 bases and J by 5 bases, with 5 bases of the junction left unmatched. The CDR3 runs to 13 residues. The CDR3 DNA follows: TGTGCCAGCAGCGCAAGACAGGGTTATGGCTACACCTTC. This sequence encodes CASSARQGYGYTF.

This chain links TRBV11-1 with TRBJ2-5, with 8 nucleotides matching TRBD2. The CDR3 loop spans 16 amino acids. V lost 4 bases, J lost 9 bases, and 16 bases stayed unmatched. CDR1 and CDR2 (germline): SGHAT, FQDESV (reference sequence). The CDR3 DNA follows: TGTGCCAGCAGCTCGTGGCCTAGCGGGTTTTATGTGGCCCAGTACTTC. Amino acid sequence: CASSSWPSGFYVAQYF.

The V gene is TRBV7-8, the J gene TRBJ2-5, with 8 bases lining up with TRBD2. V lost 4 bases and J lost 0; bases outside the gene matches: 4. From germline, CDR1 is SGHVS and CDR2 FQNEAQ. There are 15 residues in the CDR3. The CDR3 protein is CASSSEREYQETQYF. The DNA for the CDR3 is TGTGCCAGCAGCTCCGAGCGGGAGTACCAAGAGACCCAGTACTTC.

This clone was counted only a few times. This chain links TRBV4-1 with TRBJ1-1, with D hard to call. Trimming shortened V by 1 base and J by 4 bases, and 7 bases separated the two germline ends. There are 13 residues in the CDR3. From germline, CDR1 is MGHRA and CDR2 YSYEKL. The chain's CDR3 is CASSQARFTEAFF. The CDR3 nucleotides are TGCGCCAGCAGCCAAGCGCGGTTCACTGAAGCTTTCTTT.

This clone was counted ten times or more. The chain employs TRBV3-1 (or the pseudogene TRBV3-2) and TRBJ2-2; D remains unclear. CDR3 size: 12 residues. With 5 bases removed from V and 10 bases from J, the gap between germline ends came to 11 bases. Germline lookup yields CDR1 LGHDT and CDR2 YNNKEL (reference sequence). The DNA for the CDR3 is TGTGCCAGCAGCTTAATTCCTTCGGAGCTGTTTTTT. It encodes CASSLIPSELFF.

This chain uses TRBV5-1 with TRBJ2-2, with 14 bases matching TRBD2. The CDR3 length is 15 residues. V was clipped by 3 bases and J by 6 bases; unmatched bases: 1. Germline values: CDR1 SGHRS, CDR2 YFSETQ. The CDR3 protein is CASSSGLAGAGELFF. DNA of the CDR3: TGCGCCAGCAGCTCGGGACTAGCGGGGGCCGGGGAGCTGTTTTTT.

This chain links TRBV7-9 with TRBJ2-1; 14 nucleotides match TRBD2. The CDR3 is 19 residues long. The V gene's germline CDR1 is SEHNR and CDR2 FQNEAQ (reference sequence). V shed 5 bases and J 1 base; nucleotides not matched to a gene: 10. In nucleotides, the CDR3 is TGTGCCAGCAGCCTACCGACTAGCGGGAGGGCCCGATCCTACAATGAGCAGTTCTTC. Its translation: CASSLPTSGRARSYNEQFF.

The chain joins TRBV9 to TRBJ1-5, with unresolved D. Germline lookup yields CDR1 SGDLS and CDR2 YYNGEE. The CDR3 is 15 amino acids. V shed 0 bases and J shed 4 bases, with 11 bases lying between them. The CDR3 nucleotides are TGTGCCAGCAGCGTAGATGCGGGAGGGAATCAGCCCCAGCATTTT. Protein product: CASSVDAGGNQPQHF.

J is TRBJ2-2 and V is TRBV12-3 or TRBV12-4, with 7 bases fitting TRBD1. The V segment lost 6 bases and the J segment 13 bases; nucleotides outside the gene matches: 5. CDR3 size: 11 residues. The CDR3 bases are TGTGCCAGCAGCTACAACAGGGGGCTGTTTTTT. Its translation is CASSYNRGLFF.

The chain is built from TRBV9 and TRBJ2-7; D is undetermined. CDR1 is SGDLS and CDR2 is YYNGEE in the germline V gene. The V end lost 0 bases, the J end lost 3 bases, and 7 bases lay between the germline ends. The CDR3 length is 13 residues. CDR3 in amino acids: CASSVGHNYEQYF. As DNA, the CDR3 is TGTGCCAGCAGCGTAGGGCATAACTACGAGCAGTACTTC. Based on the CDR3 plus reference TRBV9 and TRBJ2-7, the full variable domain is DSGVTQTPKHLITATGQRVTLRCSPRSGDLSVYWYQQSLDQGLQFLIQYYNGEERAKGNILERFSAQQFPDLHSELNLSSLELGDSALYFCASSVGHNYEQYFGPGTRLTVT.

This clone was counted once. V is TRBV3-1 (or the pseudogene TRBV3-2) and J is TRBJ2-7; 7 bases are a match to TRBD1. Germline V CDR1 and CDR2: LGHDT, YNNKEL (reference sequence). The CDR3 extends over 15 amino acids. V lost 3 bases and J lost 4; bases outside the gene matches: 9. This CDR3 reads CASSHSATGLYEQYF. CDR3 DNA: TGTGCCAGCAGCCATTCAGCGACAGGGCTATACGAGCAGTACTTC.

V is TRBV6-4 and J is TRBJ1-6; unclear D gene. Germline V gene lookup returns CDR1 MRHNA and CDR2 SNTAGT. This CDR3 has 13 residues. V was clipped by 3 bases and J by 12 bases, with 12 bases between them. The CDR3 nucleotides read TGTGCCAGCAGTGAGCGGTTAGGAGGACCCCTCCACTTT. Translating it yields CASSERLGGPLHF.

This chain links TRBV10-2 with TRBJ1-1, with 7 bases that match TRBD1. The V gene's germline CDR1 is WSHSY and CDR2 SAAADI. CDR3 length: 14 residues. The junction had 4 bases not matched to a gene; V was cut back by 6 bases and J by 0 bases. CDR3 loop: CASRRDSMNTEAFF. The CDR3 nucleotides read TGCGCCAGCAGGAGGGACAGCATGAACACTGAAGCTTTCTTT.

V is TRBV25-1 and J is TRBJ2-7, with D possibly TRBD2 on 6 matching bases. In germline, CDR1 is MGHDK, CDR2 SYGVNS. The V and J ends lost 0 bases and 7 bases respectively, with 7 bases between them. The CDR3 extends over 12 amino acids. The CDR3 spells CASSEYGGEQYF. The CDR3, as DNA: TGTGCCAGCAGTGAATACGGAGGGGAGCAGTACTTC.

The rearrangement links TRBV7-9 to TRBJ1-1, with 9 bases lining up with TRBD1. The CDR3 contains 14 residues. V shed 6 bases and J 1 base; nucleotides not matched to a gene: 3. The V gene's germline CDR1 is SEHNR and CDR2 FQNEAQ (reference sequence). The CDR3 spells CASSSTGGNTEAFF. In DNA form, the CDR3 reads TGTGCCAGCAGTTCGACAGGGGGGAACACTGAAGCTTTCTTT.

This clone was counted a few times. The V and J genes are TRBV7-9 and TRBJ1-4; 8 nucleotides align to TRBD1. The CDR3 runs 16 residues. The V gene's germline CDR1 is SEHNR and CDR2 FQNEAQ (reference sequence). The J segment lost 6 bases and the V segment lost 5 bases, leaving 11 bases of the junction unmatched. The CDR3 DNA is TGTGCCAGCAGCGGTAGGGAGCAGGGGGCCGATGAAAAACTGTTTTTT. Translating it yields CASSGREQGADEKLFF.

The chain couples TRBV5-6 to TRBJ1-5; D is undetermined. CDR1 SGHDT and CDR2 YYEEEE come from the germline V gene. Between the trimmed V and J ends, which lost 1 base and 4 bases, there was a span of 15 bases. The length of the CDR3 is 16 residues. CDR3 bases: TGTGCCAGCAGCTTGTTCGGAGGCGGGAATAATCAGCCCCAGCATTTT. This encodes CASSLFGGGNNQPQHF.

V and J are TRBV3-1 (or the pseudogene TRBV3-2) and TRBJ2-7, with 10 bases lining up with TRBD2. The CDR3 sequence is 16 residues long. CDR1 and CDR2 from the germline V gene are LGHDT and YNNKEL (reference sequence). V shed 0 bases and J 3 bases; nucleotides not matched to a gene: 5. The CDR3 loop is CASSQELLAGNYEQYF. CDR3 DNA: TGTGCCAGCAGCCAAGAACTACTAGCGGGAAACTACGAGCAGTACTTC.

V is TRBV28 and J is TRBJ2-7; D is ambiguous. Trimming removed 3 bases at V and 2 bases at J, with 14 bases between. Per germline, CDR1 MDHEN and CDR2 SYDVKM. This CDR3 has 15 amino acids. The CDR3 region is CASSLVSRGTYEQYF. The CDR3 bases are TGTGCCAGCAGTTTGGTTTCTAGAGGTACCTACGAGCAGTACTTC.

The chain employs TRBV27 and TRBJ2-7; 10 positions match TRBD1. This CDR3 region has 15 residues. The V gene's germline CDR1 is MNHEY and CDR2 SMNVEV (reference sequence). V shed 0 bases, J shed 4 bases, and the junction held 3 bases outside the gene matches. CDR3 protein: CASSLSRDRGYEQYF. The DNA for the CDR3 is TGTGCCAGCAGTTTATCTCGGGACAGGGGTTACGAGCAGTACTTC.

The rearrangement joins TRBV28 to TRBJ2-7, with TRBD1 matching 7 bases. The germline V gene encodes CDR1 MDHEN and CDR2 SYDVKM. The CDR3 loop spans 13 amino acids. The V and J ends lost 4 bases and 9 bases, in that order; junction bases with no gene match: 9. CDR3 sequence reads: CASSSLDRAGQYF. Written as DNA, the CDR3 is TGTGCCAGCAGTTCCCTCGACAGGGCCGGGCAGTACTTC.

The chain combines TRBV7-2 with TRBJ2-7; TRBD1 aligns across 8 bases. Germline V lookup: CDR1 SGHTA, CDR2 FQGNSA. After removal of 4 bases from V and 3 bases from J, the junction contained 17 bases not matched to a gene. The CDR3 sequence is 18 residues long. CDR3 sequence: CASSYRGEGTGLNYEQYF. The CDR3 coding sequence is TGTGCCAGCAGCTACAGGGGAGAAGGGACAGGCCTGAACTACGAGCAGTACTTC.

This clone has just a few counts. J is TRBJ2-1 and V is TRBV3-1 (or the pseudogene TRBV3-2); 7 positions agree with TRBD1. CDR1 is LGHDT and CDR2 is YNNKEL in the germline V gene (reference sequence). The CDR3 contains 14 residues. V was clipped by 4 bases and J by 4 bases; unmatched bases: 4. The CDR3 loop reads CASSPGTAYNEQFF. CDR3 sequence (DNA): TGTGCCAGCAGCCCAGGGACAGCGTACAATGAGCAGTTCTTC.

The gene calls are TRBV19 and TRBJ1-2, with 7 bases aligning to TRBD1. The V and J ends lost 3 bases and 7 bases, in that order; junction bases with no gene match: 17. Germline V gives CDR1 LNHDA, CDR2 SQIVND (reference sequence). The CDR3 sequence is 17 residues long. The CDR3 protein is CASSISRPTGTLRGYTF. The CDR3 DNA sequence: TGTGCCAGTAGTATCTCCCGCCCGACAGGGACATTACGTGGCTACACCTTC.

The chain couples TRBV2 to TRBJ2-7; 7 nucleotides match TRBD1. V lost 8 bases and J lost 3; bases outside the gene matches: 10. The CDR3 has 14 amino acids. The germline V gene has CDR1 SNHLY and CDR2 FYNNEI. Here the CDR3 DNA reads TGTGCCAGCGGTCGCCGGGACAGAATCTACGAGCAGTACTTC. Translated, it gives CASGRRDRIYEQYF.